The T cell receptor (beta chain) under discussion was sequenced for a study of T cell changes during pregnancy in multiple sclerosis. CDR1 SNHLY and CDR2 FYNNEI come from the germline V gene. Deletions cut 5 bases from V and 8 bases from J, with 12 bases between. The CDR3 runs to 12 residues. Libraries were prepared by immunoSEQ multiplex PCR; TCRdb keeps only in-frame clonotypes and omits some of them. Among around 66,000 clones listed, roughly nine tenths were seen once. The material was peripheral blood, obtained after pregnancy. The receptor comes from a female donor in good health, enrolled as a control in a pregnancy study. This sequence joins TRBV2 and TRBJ1-2; D is perhaps TRBD1 (6 bases). The CDR3 loop is CASSRGTLGYTF. As DNA, the CDR3 is TGTGCCAGCAGTAGGGGGACGCTCGGCTACACCTTC.